This T cell receptor beta chain was recovered during a study of molecular identifiers for immune sequencing clone quantification. The germline V gene encodes CDR1 LNHDA and CDR2 SQIVND (reference sequence). V lost 4 bases and J lost 2; bases outside the gene matches: 2. The CDR3 is 15 residues long. The sample holds many counts of this clonotype. TCRdb reanalysed the PCR reads using MiXCR and keeps one entry per CDR3 protein. The sample lists roughly 320,000 distinct CDR3 sequences, roughly 24% occurring once. The chain has TRBV19 and TRBJ2-7, with 13 bases that match TRBD2. The sequence was obtained from a human donor in good health. Some libraries in this study had Jurkat cell RNA spiked in. The sample consisted of naive CD8+ T cells from blood, with Jurkat cell RNA spiked in. Subset here: FACS-sorted CD8+CD4-CCR7+CD45RA+ naive T cells. CDR3 amino acids: CASSTGTSGTYEQYF. CDR3 nucleotides: TGTGCCAGTAGTACCGGGACTAGCGGGACCTACGAGCAGTACTTC.